Shown below are 5 T cell receptor beta chains from a single sample sequenced in a study of T cell changes during pregnancy in multiple sclerosis. Assay used: immunoSEQ multiplex PCR; TCRdb lists only in-frame clones, some missing. The sample includes 55,000 to 65,000 clones, around 93% of them seen just once. Here the sequenced sample was peripheral blood, taken after pregnancy. Receptors originate from a female donor with multiple sclerosis, enrolled in a pregnancy study.

The chain has TRBV4-3 and TRBJ2-1; TRBD2 matches 7 bases. The CDR3 covers 18 residues. The V gene's germline CDR1 is LGHNA and CDR2 YSLEER. J lost 7 bases, V lost 0 bases, and 15 bases had no gene match. This CDR3 is CASSQEGRGRGLRNEQFF. In DNA, the CDR3 is TGCGCCAGCAGCCAAGAAGGTCGAGGGAGGGGATTGAGAAATGAGCAGTTCTTC.

Concerning this clone: At one end, the junction sequence differs from germline, possibly due to a read error. The rearrangement uses TRBV28 and TRBJ2-7, with a weak D call TRBD2 (5 bases). CDR1 and CDR2 from the germline V gene are MDHEN and SYDVKM. The CDR3 covers 12 residues. CDR3 residues: CASSLYSREKGF. The DNA of the CDR3 is TGTGCCAGCAGTTTATATTCCCGGGAAAAGGGCTTC.

The chain carries TRBV5-1 and TRBJ1-2, with TRBD1 matching 8 bases. CDR1 SGHRS and CDR2 YFSETQ come from the germline V gene. This CDR3 region has 13 residues. V gave up 5 bases and J gave up 7 bases; unmatched junction bases: 7. The CDR3 loop reads CASRSQGAFGYTF. In DNA form, the CDR3 reads TGCGCCAGCAGGTCGCAGGGGGCGTTTGGCTACACCTTC.

The chain combines TRBV6-5 with TRBJ2-3; 8 nucleotides match TRBD1. Germline V gene sequence: CDR1 MNHEY, CDR2 SVGAGI. CDR3 size: 14 residues. The ends lost 7 bases at V and 5 bases at J; junction bases unmatched: 8. The DNA of the CDR3 is TGTGCCAGCACCCAGGGGGCCCCCAAAGATACGCAGTATTTT. This gives the protein CASTQGAPKDTQYF.

This chain's CDR3 is CSARSGEYAFF. The CDR3 nucleotides are TGCAGTGCTAGATCAGGGGAGTACGCTTTCTTT. The V and J genes are TRBV20-1 and TRBJ1-1; tentative D call: TRBD1 (6 bases). The CDR3 has 11 residues. Per germline, CDR1 DFQATT and CDR2 SNEGSKA (reference sequence). V gave up 2 bases and J gave up 11 bases, with 12 bases separating them.